This entry describes one T cell receptor beta chain. What it binds is not known. The sample comes from a study of OX40 agonist ivuxolimab in advanced cancers. General study results and limits: Averaging showed that CD8+ T cells had more expanded clones than CD4+ did.

The CDR3 consists of 14 residues. V dropped 3 bases and J dropped 4 bases, with 13 bases sitting between them. CDR1 is SGHDT and CDR2 is YYEEEE in the germline V gene. Produced via immunoSEQ multiplex PCR; TCRdb's table is partial and in-frame only. In the table there are tens of thousands of clones, 70% to 90% of which are singletons. V usage is TRBV5-6 and J usage is TRBJ2-5; D not resolved. The input for sequencing was CD4+ or CD8+ T cells sorted from blood, taken in a trial of the OX40 agonist ivuxolimab. The TCR was taken from an adult with an advanced solid tumor such as melanoma, head and neck, liver or kidney cancer. In nucleotides, the CDR3 is TGTGCCAGCAGCTACTGGGCCAACGGAGAGACCCAGTACTTC. Its translation: CASSYWANGETQYF.